These 22 T cell receptor beta chains were sequenced from one sample in a study of shared clonotypes between healthy human individuals. The data were produced by immunoSEQ multiplex PCR, yet TCRdb's version contains in-frame clones alone and is incomplete. The table shows hundreds of thousands of clones, with 96% occurring only once. CD45RO negativity and positive selection for CCR7 defined naive CD8 cells, a population that excluded terminally differentiated effector memory CD45RA+ cells. The specimen sequenced was naive CD8+ T cells sorted from blood. These receptors were obtained from a man aged 25 to 40 in good health.

V usage is TRBV2 and J usage is TRBJ1-1; D possibly corresponds to TRBD1 (6 bases). Trimming took off 7 bases at V and 4 bases at J, with 16 bases between the two ends. Germline CDR1 SNHLY, CDR2 FYNNEI. The CDR3 loop spans 14 amino acids. The CDR3 protein is CASTDPGGGTEAFF. CDR3 DNA: TGTGCCAGCACCGACCCGGGAGGGGGCACTGAAGCTTTCTTT.

The chain uses TRBV10-2 and TRBJ2-1; D not certain. Trimming left V 10 bases short and J 4 bases short, with 17 bases between. Germline V gene sequence: CDR1 WSHSY, CDR2 SAAADI. The CDR3 sequence is 14 residues long. This CDR3 reads CATKRLETYNEQFF. CDR3 bases: TGCGCCACCAAAAGACTGGAAACGTACAATGAGCAGTTCTTC.

The rearrangement joins TRBV10-3 to TRBJ2-7; TRBD1 aligns across 8 bases. J lost 3 bases, V lost 6 bases, and 16 bases had no gene match. Germline CDR1 ENHRY, CDR2 SYGVKD. This CDR3 contains 17 residues. The CDR3: CAISGTGGTLSYYEQYF. Here the CDR3 DNA reads TGTGCCATCAGCGGGACAGGTGGAACCCTCAGTTACTACGAGCAGTACTTC.

The chain links TRBV30 to TRBJ1-4; D is possibly TRBD1 (5 bases). The CDR3 covers 17 residues. V was clipped by 2 bases and J by 9 bases, with 25 bases between them. The germline V gene has CDR1 GTSNPN and CDR2 SVGIG (reference sequence). CDR3 in DNA: TGTGCCTGGAGTCCACGTAAGACAGCCTACGATGCTAAAAAACTGTTTTTT. Its translation is CAWSPRKTAYDAKKLFF.

The chain combines TRBV7-6 with TRBJ2-1, with TRBD2 matching 11 bases. This CDR3 spans 21 amino acids. The V gene end was trimmed by 1 base and the J gene end by 0 bases; junction bases not matched to a gene: 14. Germline CDR1 is SGHVS and CDR2 is FNYEAQ. The CDR3 sequence: CASSLVSVGLAGPSSYNEQFF. The CDR3 DNA sequence: TGTGCCAGCAGCTTAGTTTCTGTCGGACTAGCGGGTCCTAGCTCCTACAATGAGCAGTTCTTC.

The V and J genes are TRBV7-8 and TRBJ2-7; 9 bases are a match to TRBD2. After removal of 5 bases from V and 0 bases from J, the junction contained 5 bases not matched to a gene. The CDR3 length is 15 residues. Germline CDR1 reads SGHVS; CDR2 reads FQNEAQ. CDR3 DNA sequence: TGTGCCAGCAGCCCCTGGACTAGCGACTCCTACGAGCAGTACTTC. Translated, it gives CASSPWTSDSYEQYF.

This chain connects TRBV30 to TRBJ2-7; TRBD1 might be the D (6 bases). The germline gives CDR1 GTSNPN, CDR2 SVGIG (reference sequence). This CDR3 is 12 amino acids long. Trimming shortened V by 4 bases and J by 3 bases, and 10 bases separated the two germline ends. The CDR3 sequence is CAWMGAGYEQYF. The DNA for the CDR3 is TGTGCCTGGATGGGGGCGGGCTACGAGCAGTACTTC. Looking up the rest from reference TRBV30 and TRBJ2-7 gives the full variable domain: SQTIHQWPATLVQPVGSPLSLECTVEGTSNPNLYWYRQAAGRGLQLLFYSVGIGQISSEVPQNLSASRPQDRQFILSSKKLLLSDSGFYLCAWMGAGYEQYFGPGTRLTVT.

The chain joins TRBV7-6 to TRBJ2-7; 8 nucleotides agree with TRBD2. This CDR3 is built from 18 residues. In germline, CDR1 is SGHVS, CDR2 FNYEAQ. The trim removed 3 bases at V and 2 bases at J, leaving 15 bases unmatched. CDR3 in DNA: TGTGCCAGCAGCTTGAGGGGTGAAGGACCGGGACTAGCCTACGAGCAGTACTTC. Amino acids: CASSLRGEGPGLAYEQYF.

The chain is built from TRBV28 and TRBJ2-3, with D unresolved. The CDR3 spans 15 residues. Germline lookup yields CDR1 MDHEN and CDR2 SYDVKM. The germline V and J ends were trimmed by 7 bases and 3 bases, with 17 bases remaining between them. The CDR3 here is CASKLEFAYTDTQYF. The CDR3 DNA follows: TGTGCCAGCAAGTTGGAGTTCGCCTATACAGATACGCAGTATTTT.

This clone was counted only a few times. V gene TRBV7-9 combines with J gene TRBJ1-1; D uncertain. Trimming cost V 1 base and J 1 base, with 10 bases left between them. Germline-derived CDR1 and CDR2 are SEHNR and FQNEAQ (reference sequence). This CDR3 region has 15 residues. This CDR3 reads CASSLVPGTNTEAFF. For the CDR3, the DNA is TGTGCCAGCAGCTTAGTTCCAGGAACGAACACTGAAGCTTTCTTT.

The V and J genes are TRBV27 and TRBJ2-1; the match to TRBD2 covers 8 bases. In germline, CDR1 is MNHEY, CDR2 SMNVEV (reference sequence). Trimming took 5 bases from V and 4 from J; bases not matched to a gene: 10. This CDR3 is 16 amino acids long. DNA of the CDR3: TGTGCCAGCAGTCCCGAAGCGGGAGATTGGTACAATGAGCAGTTCTTC. It is translated as CASSPEAGDWYNEQFF.

This chain links TRBV6-1 with TRBJ2-7; TRBD1 aligns across 8 bases. Germline V gives CDR1 MNHNS, CDR2 SASEGT. Trimming took 0 bases from V and 3 from J; bases not matched to a gene: 4. The CDR3 runs to 15 residues. The CDR3 DNA follows: TGTGCCAGCAGTGAAGCTTCAGGGGGCCGCTACGAGCAGTACTTC. Protein product: CASSEASGGRYEQYF.

This CDR3 reads CASSTSGRSSYEQYF. The CDR3 nucleotides read TGTGCCAGCAGCACTAGCGGGAGGAGCTCCTACGAGCAGTACTTC. The chain uses TRBV7-8 and TRBJ2-7; TRBD2 agrees at 12 bases. This CDR3 is built from 15 residues. The V segment lost 5 bases and the J segment 0 bases; nucleotides outside the gene matches: 2. The V gene's germline CDR1 is SGHVS and CDR2 FQNEAQ.

This clone was recorded only once. The rearrangement joins TRBV4-1 to TRBJ1-3; 12 bases are shared with TRBD1. Trimming took 0 bases from V and 4 from J; bases not matched to a gene: 4. The germline V gene encodes CDR1 MGHRA and CDR2 YSYEKL. CDR3 length equals 17 residues. The CDR3 is CASSQDSGTGGGNTIYF. The DNA for the CDR3 is TGCGCCAGCAGCCAAGATTCCGGGACAGGGGGCGGAAACACCATATATTTT.

This chain connects TRBV7-3 to TRBJ2-7, with 12 bases that match TRBD1. The V and J ends lost 5 bases and 7 bases, in that order; junction bases with no gene match: 6. CDR1 and CDR2 from the germline V gene are SGHTA and FQGTGA. The CDR3 sequence is 14 residues long. The CDR3 region is CASSPGQGASEQYF. The CDR3 bases are TGTGCCAGCAGCCCGGGACAGGGGGCGAGTGAGCAGTACTTC. Supplemented by reference TRBV7-3 and TRBJ2-7, the full variable domain reads GAGVSQTPSNKVTEKGKYVELRCDPISGHTALYWYRQSLGQGPEFLIYFQGTGAADDSGLPNDRFFAVRPEGSVSTLKIQRTERGDSAVYLCASSPGQGASEQYFGPGTRLTVT.

V usage is TRBV30 and J usage is TRBJ2-3; no clear D. V was cut by 2 bases and J by 6 bases, with 9 bases left in between. Germline V gene data show CDR1 as GTSNPN and CDR2 as SVGIG (reference sequence). This CDR3 spans 12 amino acids. As DNA, the CDR3 is TGTGCCTGGAGTTTCCATCAGGATACGCAGTATTTT. This gives the protein CAWSFHQDTQYF.

The V gene is TRBV19, the J gene TRBJ2-7, with TRBD2 as a possible D gene (7 bases). V was shortened by 10 bases and J by 2 bases, with 12 bases between the two germline ends. CDR1 and CDR2 (germline): LNHDA, SQIVND (reference sequence). The CDR3 loop spans 12 amino acids. CDR3 nucleotides: TGTGCCACCAGGGGAGGGGCCTACGAGCAGTACTTC. Its protein product is CATRGGAYEQYF. Complete variable domain (other parts from reference TRBV19 and TRBJ2-7): DGGITQSPKYLFRKEGQNVTLSCEQNLNHDAMYWYRQDPGQGLRLIYYSQIVNDFQKGDIAEGYSVSREKKESFPLTVTSAQKNPTAFYLCATRGGAYEQYFGPGTRLTVT.

With respect to this clone: The sample has other DNA sequences that encode this CDR3 too. This rearrangement joins TRBV18 to TRBJ2-1, with 11 bases identical to TRBD2. This CDR3 region has 15 residues. With 3 bases clipped from V and 4 bases from J, the junction kept 2 bases outside the gene matches. Germline V lookup: CDR1 KGHSH, CDR2 LQKENI. CDR3: CASSPGTSGYNEQFF. The CDR3 coding sequence is TGTGCCAGCTCACCCGGGACTAGCGGATACAATGAGCAGTTCTTC. Variable domain in full (rest from reference TRBV18 and TRBJ2-1): NAGVMQNPRHLVRRRGQEARLRCSPMKGHSHVYWYRQLPEEGLKFMVYLQKENIIDESGMPKERFSAEFPKEGPSILRIQQVVRGDSAAYFCASSPGTSGYNEQFFGPGTRLTVL.

Comments on this clone: The identical CDR3 is also encoded by other nucleotide sequences in the sample. The chain joins TRBV29-1 to TRBJ2-7, with TRBD2 matching over 12 bases. Trimming removed 6 bases from V and 2 bases from J; junction bases left unmatched: 2. Germline assignment: CDR1 SQVTM and CDR2 ANQGSEA. This CDR3 is 13 amino acids long. The CDR3 DNA follows: TGCAGCGTCCGACTAGCGGGAGCCTACGAGCAGTACTTC. Translation gives CSVRLAGAYEQYF.

The CDR3, as DNA: TGTGCCAGCAGTAATTTTGAGCAGTTCTTC. Encoded protein: CASSNFEQFF. The V call is TRBV28, the J call TRBJ2-1; D unresolved. The CDR3 totals 10 residues. Germline CDR1 reads MDHEN; CDR2 reads SYDVKM. V was clipped by 5 bases and J by 9 bases, with 5 bases between them.

The chain combines TRBV7-9 with TRBJ1-2; weak D call: TRBD1 (5 bases). This CDR3 has 14 residues. V lost 2 bases and J 7 bases, leaving 14 bases between the germline ends. Per germline, CDR1 SEHNR and CDR2 FQNEAQ (reference sequence). The DNA of the CDR3 is TGTGCCAGCAGCTTAACGACAGAGGGGCTTGGCTACACCTTC. It codes for CASSLTTEGLGYTF.

CDR3 sequence reads: CASSPTRGYNEQFF. The CDR3 region has the DNA TGTGCCAGCAGCCCGACGAGGGGATACAATGAGCAGTTCTTC. The J gene is TRBJ2-1, the V gene TRBV27; D is perhaps TRBD1 or TRBD2 (5 bases each). Germline lookup yields CDR1 MNHEY and CDR2 SMNVEV (reference sequence). The CDR3 has 14 residues. With 6 bases removed from V and 4 bases from J, the gap between germline ends came to 13 bases.